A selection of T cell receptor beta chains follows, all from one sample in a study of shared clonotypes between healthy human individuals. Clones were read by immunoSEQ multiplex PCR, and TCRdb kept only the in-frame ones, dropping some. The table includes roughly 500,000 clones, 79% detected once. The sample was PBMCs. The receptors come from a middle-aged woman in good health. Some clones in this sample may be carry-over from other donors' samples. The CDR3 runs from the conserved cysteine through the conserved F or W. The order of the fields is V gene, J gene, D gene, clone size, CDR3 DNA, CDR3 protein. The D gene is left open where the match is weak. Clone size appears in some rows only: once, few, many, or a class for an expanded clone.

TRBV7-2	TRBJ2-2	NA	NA	TGTGCCAGCAGCTTACGACTCGGGGTAGTGACCGGGGAGCTGTTTTTT	CASSLRLGVVTGELFF
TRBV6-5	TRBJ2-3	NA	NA	TGTGCCAGCAGACGCGGCCGCATTGATACGCAGTATTTT	CASRRGRIDTQYF
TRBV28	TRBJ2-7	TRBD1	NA	TGTGCCAGCAGTTTACGACAGGGATCCTACGAGCAGTACTTC	CASSLRQGSYEQYF
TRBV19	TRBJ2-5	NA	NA	TGTGCCAGTAGTATAAGGGGAGAGACCCAGTACTTC	CASSIRGETQYF
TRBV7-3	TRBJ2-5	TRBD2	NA	TGTGCCAGCAGCTTAGGGCTAGCGGGAGGATCAGAGACCCAGTACTTC	CASSLGLAGGSETQYF
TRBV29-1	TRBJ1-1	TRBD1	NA	TGCAGCGTTGAAGGGGCTTCGGGACAGGGTGTGTGGCTCACTGAAGCTTTCTTT	CSVEGASGQGVWLTEAFF
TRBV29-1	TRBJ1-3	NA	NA	TGCAGCGTCGGAAGCCGGGGAGGGAACACCATATATTTT	CSVGSRGGNTIYF
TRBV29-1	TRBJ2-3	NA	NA	TGCAGCGGGGCGACGAACAGGAGAGGAGATACGCAGTATTTT	CSGATNRRGDTQYF
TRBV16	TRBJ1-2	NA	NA	TGTGCCAGCAGCCAAGGGACTCGGAGTGGCTACACCTTC	CASSQGTRSGYTF
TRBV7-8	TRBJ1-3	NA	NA	TGTGCCAGCAGCTTAGCAACAGGGACGAACACCATATATTTT	CASSLATGTNTIYF
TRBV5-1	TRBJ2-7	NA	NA	TGCGCCAGCAGCTTTTCAGGGGTCTACGAGCAGTACTTC	CASSFSGVYEQYF
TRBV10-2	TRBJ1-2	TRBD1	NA	TGCGCCAGCAGTGATCAGGGGGCTAACTATGGCTACACCTTC	CASSDQGANYGYTF
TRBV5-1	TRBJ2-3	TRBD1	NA	TGCGCCAGCAGCAGCCCGGACAGGCCAGATACGCAGTATTTT	CASSSPDRPDTQYF
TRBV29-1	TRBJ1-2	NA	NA	TGCAGCGTTGAGTATAACTATGGCTACACCTTC	CSVEYNYGYTF
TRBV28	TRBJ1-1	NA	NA	TGTGCCACGGCGGGTGGACACGGGGCCATGAACACTGAAGCTTTCTTT	CATAGGHGAMNTEAFF
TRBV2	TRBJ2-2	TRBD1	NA	TGTGCCAGCAGTGTAAGGCGACAACAGGGGGGGGAGCTGTTTTTT	CASSVRRQQGGELFF
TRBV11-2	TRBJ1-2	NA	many	TGTGCCAGCAGCTTAGTTGGTTCACTAAGCTATGGCTACACCTTC	CASSLVGSLSYGYTF
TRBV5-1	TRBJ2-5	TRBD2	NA	TGCGCCAGCAGCTTGGGGCTACTAGCGGGGGGAGAAGAGACCCAGTACTTC	CASSLGLLAGGEETQYF
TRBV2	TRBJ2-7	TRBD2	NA	TGTGCCACCCGGGGCGGGGGGCGGTACGAGCAGTACTTC	CATRGGGRYEQYF
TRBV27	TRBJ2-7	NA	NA	TGTGCCAGCAGTCTATCGACAGGTCCGGGATACGAGCAGTACTTC	CASSLSTGPGYEQYF
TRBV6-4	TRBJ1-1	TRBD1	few	TGTGCCAGCAGCGGGTTTTTACAGGGGGCTGGGACTGAAGCTTTCTTT	CASSGFLQGAGTEAFF
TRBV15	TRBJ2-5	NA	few	TGTGCCACCAGCAGAGGGGGACCAGGAGCAGAGACCCAGTACTTC	CATSRGGPGAETQYF
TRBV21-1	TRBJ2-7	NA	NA	TGTGCCAGCAGCAAAGCCACAGGGTCCGAGCAGTACTTC	CASSKATGSEQYF
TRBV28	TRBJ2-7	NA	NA	TGTGCCAGCAGTTCCTCGACCAAAACGGGGGAGCAGTACTTC	CASSSSTKTGEQYF
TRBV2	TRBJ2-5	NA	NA	TGTGCCAGCAGTGAAGTTGGGGGTGGGACCCAGTACTTC	CASSEVGGGTQYF
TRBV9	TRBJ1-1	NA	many	TGTGCCAGCAGCGTAGGTCAGCCGAACACTGAAGCTTTCTTT	CASSVGQPNTEAFF
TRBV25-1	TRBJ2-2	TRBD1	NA	TGTGCCAGCAGTACCCTCGACAGGGGGCCCGGGGAGCTGTTTTTT	CASSTLDRGPGELFF
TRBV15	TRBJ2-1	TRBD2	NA	TGTGCCACCAGCAGAGATAGAATAGCGGGAGGGGCCGGGGATGAGCAGTTCTTC	CATSRDRIAGGAGDEQFF
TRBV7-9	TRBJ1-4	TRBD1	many	TGTGCCAGCAGCTCCACAGGGGGCGGTGAAAAACTGTTTTTT	CASSSTGGGEKLFF
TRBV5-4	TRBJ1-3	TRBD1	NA	TGTGCCAGCAGCTTGGCGGGACAGGGGGCTACCATATATTTT	CASSLAGQGATIYF
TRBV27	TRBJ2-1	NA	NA	TGTGCCAGCAGTTTATCAAGATCTAGTAATGAGCAGTTCTTC	CASSLSRSSNEQFF
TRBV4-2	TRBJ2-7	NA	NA	TGTGCCAGCAGCCAAGACGTGGCACACTCCTACGAGCAGTACTTC	CASSQDVAHSYEQYF
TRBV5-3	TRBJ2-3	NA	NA	TGTGCCAGAAGCTATAACAGCACAGATACGCAGTATTTT	CARSYNSTDTQYF
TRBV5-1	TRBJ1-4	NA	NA	TGCGCCAGCAGCTTAGGGGGGGATAATGAAAAACTGTTTTTT	CASSLGGDNEKLFF
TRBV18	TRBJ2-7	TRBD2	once	TGTGCCAGCTCACGGTCTAGCGGGACCTACGAGCAGTACTTC	CASSRSSGTYEQYF
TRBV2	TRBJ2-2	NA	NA	TGTGCCACCAGCGGCGGGAACACCGGGGAGCTGTTTTTT	CATSGGNTGELFF
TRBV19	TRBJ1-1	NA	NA	TGTGCCAGTAGTCCCCAGCGAGACACCGATGAAGCTTTCTTT	CASSPQRDTDEAFF
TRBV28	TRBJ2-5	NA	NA	TGTGCCAGCAGCCCCCGGGGGCGGAAAGAGACCCAGTACTTC	CASSPRGRKETQYF
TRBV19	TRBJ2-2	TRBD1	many	TGTGCCAGTAGTGCCCTGACAGGGGACGGGGAGCTGTTTTTT	CASSALTGDGELFF
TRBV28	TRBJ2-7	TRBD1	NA	TGTGCCAGCAGTTCACCCTCCGGGACAGGGTACTACGAGCAGTACTTC	CASSSPSGTGYYEQYF
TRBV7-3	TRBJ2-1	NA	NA	TGTGCCAGCAGTCCAATAGGGGGGACCTCCTACAATGAGCAGTTCTTC	CASSPIGGTSYNEQFF